These T cell receptor beta chains were read from a single sample in a study of shared clonotypes between healthy human individuals. Sequencing was performed with immunoSEQ multiplex PCR; in TCRdb, only in-frame clones are kept and a portion is missing. The table lists about 2.1 million clones, just over 90% of them singletons. The sample comprised naive CD8+ T cells from PBMCs. The source is a man aged 18 to 35 in good health. Some clones in this sample may be carry-over from other donors' samples. Both conserved end residues are part of each CDR3. A D gene is named only where the DNA matches it firmly. Rows give clone size only sometimes, using once, few, many, or a class for an expanded clone.

CDR3aa: CASRSSMNTEAFF; CDR3nt: TGTGCCAGCAGGTCCAGCATGAACACTGAAGCTTTCTTT; len: 13; abundance: once; d_gene: NA; v_gene: TRBV14; j_gene: TRBJ1-1
CDR3aa: CASSQDVGAQETQYF; CDR3nt: TGTGCCAGCAGCCAAGACGTCGGGGCACAAGAGACCCAGTACTTC; len: 15; abundance: NA; d_gene: NA; v_gene: TRBV4-2; j_gene: TRBJ2-5
CDR3aa: CASSLAEDRVPTDTQYF; CDR3nt: TGTGCCAGCAGCTTAGCGGAGGACAGGGTCCCCACAGATACGCAGTATTTT; len: 17; abundance: NA; d_gene: TRBD1; v_gene: TRBV7-6; j_gene: TRBJ2-3
CDR3aa: CASSTRDRERQETQYF; CDR3nt: TGTGCCAGCAGCACCCGGGACAGGGAACGTCAAGAGACCCAGTACTTC; len: 16; abundance: NA; d_gene: TRBD1; v_gene: TRBV5-5; j_gene: TRBJ2-5
CDR3aa: CASLGPGTSPFF; CDR3nt: TGTGCCAGCCTAGGCCCGGGGACTTCCCCGTTCTTC; len: 12; abundance: NA; d_gene: NA; v_gene: TRBV5-6; j_gene: TRBJ2-1
CDR3aa: CASSLLAGFTYEQYF; CDR3nt: TGTGCCAGCAGCTTGCTAGCGGGTTTTACCTACGAGCAGTACTTC; len: 15; abundance: NA; d_gene: TRBD2; v_gene: TRBV7-9; j_gene: TRBJ2-7
CDR3aa: CASSQGRVATNEKLFF; CDR3nt: TGCGCCAGCAGCCAAGGGCGAGTTGCAACTAATGAAAAACTGTTTTTT; len: 16; abundance: NA; d_gene: NA; v_gene: TRBV4-1; j_gene: TRBJ1-4
CDR3aa: CASSQEWSSVFTFF; CDR3nt: TGTGCCAGCAGCCAGGAGTGGTCTAGTGTGTTTACTTTCTTC; len: 14; abundance: NA; d_gene: NA; v_gene: TRBV4-2; j_gene: TRBJ2-1
CDR3aa: CASSLETGTGNTIYF; CDR3nt: TGCGCCAGCAGCCTTGAGACAGGGACTGGAAACACCATATATTTT; len: 15; abundance: NA; d_gene: TRBD1; v_gene: TRBV4-3; j_gene: TRBJ1-3
CDR3aa: CASSAIVADTDTQYF; CDR3nt: TGTGCCAGCAGCGCTATCGTAGCAGACACAGATACGCAGTATTTT; len: 15; abundance: NA; d_gene: NA; v_gene: TRBV9; j_gene: TRBJ2-3
CDR3aa: CASSLYLRREVLIRTDTQYF; CDR3nt: TGTGCCAGCAGTTTATATTTGAGACGGGAGGTCCTTATAAGAACAGATACGCAGTATTTT; len: 20; abundance: NA; d_gene: TRBD2; v_gene: TRBV28; j_gene: TRBJ2-3
CDR3aa: CASSFGPRGDTGELFF; CDR3nt: TGTGCCAGCAGCTTTGGACCTAGAGGCGACACCGGGGAGCTGTTTTTT; len: 16; abundance: NA; d_gene: NA; v_gene: TRBV7-9; j_gene: TRBJ2-2
CDR3aa: CASSYELVTMNTEAFF; CDR3nt: TGTGCCAGCAGTTACGAACTGGTCACCATGAACACTGAAGCTTTCTTT; len: 16; abundance: NA; d_gene: NA; v_gene: TRBV6-6; j_gene: TRBJ1-1
CDR3aa: CASSVHPRTSDIQYF; CDR3nt: TGTGCCAGCAGCGTCCACCCCAGGACTTCGGACATTCAGTACTTC; len: 15; abundance: NA; d_gene: NA; v_gene: TRBV9; j_gene: TRBJ2-4